This TCR beta chain emerged from a study of blood T cell repertoires in COVID-19. Study as a whole: The analysed material was cDNA or gDNA that came from T cells, B-cell-depleted T cells, or PBMCs.

Under the authors' procedure: Scientists estimated how many nucleated cells there were by amplifying reference gene primers. The data were produced by immunoSEQ multiplex PCR, yet TCRdb's version contains in-frame clones alone and is incomplete. D and trimming come from the DNA, and the V and J calls and clone size come from that table. Counted here are about 200,000 clones, around nine tenths occurring once; the ten biggest clones make up 5.5% to 8%. This clone has only a few counts. The specimen was peripheral blood. The clonotype comes from a man aged 55-75 years who had recovered from COVID-19.

This CDR3 is CAWRRGGGGNTEAFF. The CDR3, as DNA: TGTGCCTGGAGACGAGGGGGGGGTGGCAACACTGAAGCTTTCTTT. The V and J genes are TRBV30 and TRBJ1-1; maybe TRBD1 (6 bases). From germline, CDR1 is GTSNPN and CDR2 SVGIG (reference sequence). The CDR3 runs to 15 residues. With 3 bases removed from V and 2 bases from J, the gap between germline ends came to 16 bases.